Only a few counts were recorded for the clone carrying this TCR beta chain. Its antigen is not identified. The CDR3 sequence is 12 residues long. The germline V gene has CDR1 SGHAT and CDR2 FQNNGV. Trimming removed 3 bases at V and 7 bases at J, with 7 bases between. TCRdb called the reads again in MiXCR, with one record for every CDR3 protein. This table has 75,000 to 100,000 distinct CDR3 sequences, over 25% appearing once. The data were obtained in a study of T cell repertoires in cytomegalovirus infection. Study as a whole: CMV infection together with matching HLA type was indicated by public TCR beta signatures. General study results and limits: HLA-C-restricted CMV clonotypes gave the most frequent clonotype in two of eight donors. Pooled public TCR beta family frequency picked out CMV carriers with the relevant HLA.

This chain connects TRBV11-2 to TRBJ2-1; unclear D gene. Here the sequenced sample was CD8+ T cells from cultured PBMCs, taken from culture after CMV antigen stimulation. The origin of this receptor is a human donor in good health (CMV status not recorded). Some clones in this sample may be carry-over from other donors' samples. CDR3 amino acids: CASSFVSNEQFF. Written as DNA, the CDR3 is TGTGCCAGCAGCTTCGTTTCTAATGAGCAGTTCTTC.